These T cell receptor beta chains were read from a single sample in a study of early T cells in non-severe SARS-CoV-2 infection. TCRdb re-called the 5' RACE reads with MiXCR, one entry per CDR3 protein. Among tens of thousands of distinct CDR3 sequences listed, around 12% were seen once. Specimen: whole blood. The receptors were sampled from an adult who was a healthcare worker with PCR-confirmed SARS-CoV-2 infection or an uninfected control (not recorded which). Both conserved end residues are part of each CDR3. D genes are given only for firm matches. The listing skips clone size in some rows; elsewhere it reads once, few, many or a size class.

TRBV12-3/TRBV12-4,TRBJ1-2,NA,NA,TGTGCCAGCAGTTTAGGGGGACGGGGGCTGAAGGGCTACACCTTC,CASSLGGRGLKGYTF
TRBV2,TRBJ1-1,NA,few,TGTGCCAGCCTAGCTCGACTGAACACTGAAGCTTTCTTT,CASLARLNTEAFF
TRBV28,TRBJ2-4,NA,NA,TGTGCCAGCACGCTACAGAGGGCCAAAAACATTCAGTACTTC,CASTLQRAKNIQYF
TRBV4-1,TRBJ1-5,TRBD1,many,TGCGCCAGCAGCCAAGGGGACAGGGCGGGCCAGCCCCAGCATTTT,CASSQGDRAGQPQHF
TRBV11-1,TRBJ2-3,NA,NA,TGTGCCAGCAGCTTAGATGCAGGGAGCACAGATACGCAGTATTTT,CASSLDAGSTDTQYF
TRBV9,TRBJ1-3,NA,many,TGTGCCAGCAGCCCCCCTCAGGGGATGGGAAACACCATATATTTT,CASSPPQGMGNTIYF
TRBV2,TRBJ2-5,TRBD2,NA,TGTGCCAGCAGCCAGACTAGCGGGAGAGAAGAGACCCAGTACTTC,CASSQTSGREETQYF
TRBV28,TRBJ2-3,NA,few,TGTGCCAGCAGCTCCGGGGCAACCGGGACGCAGTATTTT,CASSSGATGTQYF
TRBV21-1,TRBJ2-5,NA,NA,TGTGCCAGCAGGGCCTCCCCGCCGGTCCAAGAGACCCAGTACTTC,CASRASPPVQETQYF
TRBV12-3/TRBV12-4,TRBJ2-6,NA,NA,TGTGCCAGCAGTTTAAGAGAATCACTCTCTGGGGCCAACGTCCTGACTTTC,CASSLRESLSGANVLTF
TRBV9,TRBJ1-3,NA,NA,TGTGCCAGCAGCTCCGGAAACACCATATATTTT,CASSSGNTIYF
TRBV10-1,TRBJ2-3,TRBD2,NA,TGCGCCAGCAGTGAGTCTATTTTGGGACTAGTAGATACGCAGTATTTT,CASSESILGLVDTQYF
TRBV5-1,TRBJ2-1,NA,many,TGCGCCAGCAGCTTGCTCCCGGGGAGCGATGAGCAGTTCTTC,CASSLLPGSDEQFF
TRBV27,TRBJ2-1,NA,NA,TGTGCCAGCAAGGCCTCTAGCTCCTACAATGAGCAGTTCTTC,CASKASSSYNEQFF
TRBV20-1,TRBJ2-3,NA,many,TGCAGTGCTAGGAGCAGAGGTCGGCAGGGACACGGCGATACGCAGTATTTT,CSARSRGRQGHGDTQYF
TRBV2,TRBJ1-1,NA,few,TGTGCCAGCAACTACCGGAGGAGCGCTGAAGCTTTCTTT,CASNYRRSAEAFF
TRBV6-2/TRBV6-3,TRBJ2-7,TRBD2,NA,TGTGCCAGCAGTTACTCTCGAAGCGGGAGGGTTTCCCCCCTCAAGCAGTACTTC,CASSYSRSGRVSPLKQYF
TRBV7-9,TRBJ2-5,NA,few,TGTGCCAGCAGCTTACGGGGGGCCACTCCTCAGGAGACCCAGTACTTC,CASSLRGATPQETQYF
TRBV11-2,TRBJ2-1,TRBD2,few,TGTGCCAGCAGCTTGAGCGGGAGCGGGGGCAATGAGCAGTTCTTC,CASSLSGSGGNEQFF
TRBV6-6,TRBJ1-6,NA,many,TGTGCCAGCAGTCCGCCACAGGGAAGCTCCTATAATTCACCCCTCCACTTT,CASSPPQGSSYNSPLHF
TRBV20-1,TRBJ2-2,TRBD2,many,TGCAGTGCTAGAGACGCGACAGCGGGACGCGCCACCGGGGAGCTGTTTTTT,CSARDATAGRATGELFF
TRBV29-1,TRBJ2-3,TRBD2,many,TGCAGCGTCGAGGGCGGGAGGGGCACAGATACGCAGTATTTT,CSVEGGRGTDTQYF
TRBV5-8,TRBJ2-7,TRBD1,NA,TGTGCCAGCAGCGCCCTGACAGGGACCTACGAGCAGTACTTC,CASSALTGTYEQYF
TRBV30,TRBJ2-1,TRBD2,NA,TGTGCCTGGAGTGTCGGGACTAGCAATGAGCAGTTCTTC,CAWSVGTSNEQFF
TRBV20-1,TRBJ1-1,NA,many,TGCAGTGCTCGGGTCCTCGCCCGGGAAGCTTTCTTT,CSARVLAREAFF
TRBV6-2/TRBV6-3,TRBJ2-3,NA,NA,TGTGCCAGCAGTATCACCCTCAACACAGATACGCAGTATTTT,CASSITLNTDTQYF
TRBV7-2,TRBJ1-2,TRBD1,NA,TGTGCCAGCAGCTTCCGGACAGGGCCGGGCTATGGCTACACCTTC,CASSFRTGPGYGYTF
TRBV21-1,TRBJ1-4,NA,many,TGTGCCAGCAGCCTCCGGGACAGGGGTAATGAAAAACTGTTTTTT,CASSLRDRGNEKLFF
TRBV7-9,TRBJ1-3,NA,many,TGTGCCAGCAGCTTCTACACCGAGGTATATTTT,CASSFYTEVYF
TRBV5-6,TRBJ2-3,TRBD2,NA,TGTGCCAGCAGTTTTGAAGCTGCCGGGGGGACAGATACGCAGTATTTT,CASSFEAAGGTDTQYF
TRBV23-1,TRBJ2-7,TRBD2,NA,TGCGCCAGCAGAGCGGGAGGGCCGAGGAACGAGCAGTACTTC,CASRAGGPRNEQYF
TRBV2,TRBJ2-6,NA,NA,TGTGCCAGCAGTGCTGGCAGGGAAGGCTCTGGGGCCAACGTCCTGACTTTC,CASSAGREGSGANVLTF
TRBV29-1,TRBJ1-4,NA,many,TGCAGCGTTGAAGTCGCGCCAGGCAACGGAAAACTGTTTTTT,CSVEVAPGNGKLFF
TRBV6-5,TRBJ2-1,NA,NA,TGTGCCAGCAGTTACTCGACGGACGCCGACAATGAGCAGTTCTTC,CASSYSTDADNEQFF
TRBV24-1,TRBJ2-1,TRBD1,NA,TGTGCCACCAGTGGCGACAGGGCTGAGGGGTACAATGAGCAGTTCTTC,CATSGDRAEGYNEQFF
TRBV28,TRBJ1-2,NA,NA,TGTGCCAGCAGTTCACGGCAATATAACTATGGCTACACCTTC,CASSSRQYNYGYTF
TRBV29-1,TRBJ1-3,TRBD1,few,TGCAGCGTTAGGGACAGGACTAAGGGAAACACCATATATTTT,CSVRDRTKGNTIYF
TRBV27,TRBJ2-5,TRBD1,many,TGTGCCAGCAGTCTCCAGGGGGCGGAGACCCAGTACTTC,CASSLQGAETQYF
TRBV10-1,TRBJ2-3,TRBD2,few,TGCGCCAGCAGACCGGGACTAGCCGATAGCACAGATACGCAGTATTTT,CASRPGLADSTDTQYF
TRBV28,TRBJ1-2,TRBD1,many,TGTGCCAGCGGAGCAGGACAGGGAGGCTACACCTTC,CASGAGQGGYTF
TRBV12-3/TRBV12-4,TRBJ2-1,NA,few,TGTGCCAGCAGTTTAATCTCCCCCTACAATGAGCAGTTCTTC,CASSLISPYNEQFF
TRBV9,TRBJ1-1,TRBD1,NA,TGTGCCAGCAGCGGCCAGGGGGGGAACACTGAAGCTTTCTTT,CASSGQGGNTEAFF
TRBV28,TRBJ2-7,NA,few,TGTGCCAGCAGTTTACTACAGAAAACCTCCTACGAGCAGTACTTC,CASSLLQKTSYEQYF
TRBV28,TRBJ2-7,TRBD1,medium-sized,TGTGCCAGCAGCCCAGGGGGATACGAGCAGTACTTC,CASSPGGYEQYF
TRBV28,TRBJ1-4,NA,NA,TGTGCCAGCAGCTGGGGGCTCCAACAAGGATATAATGAAAAACTGTTTTTT,CASSWGLQQGYNEKLFF
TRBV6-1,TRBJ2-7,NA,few,TGTGCCAGCAGTGAGGACGAGCAGTACTTC,CASSEDEQYF
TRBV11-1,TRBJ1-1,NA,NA,TGTGCCAGCAGCTCCAAATCGACAAGGACTGAAGCTTTCTTT,CASSSKSTRTEAFF
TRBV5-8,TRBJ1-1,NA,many,TGTGCCAGCAGCTTTTTGTCGCAGGGCACTGAAGCTTTCTTT,CASSFLSQGTEAFF
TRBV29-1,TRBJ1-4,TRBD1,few,TGCAGCGTTGACAGGGGGGAAAAACTGTTTTTT,CSVDRGEKLFF
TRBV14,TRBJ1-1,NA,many,TGTGCCAGCAGCCAAGATCAGGACGTTACTGAAGCTTTCTTT,CASSQDQDVTEAFF
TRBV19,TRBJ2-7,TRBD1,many,TGTGCCAGTAGTACCCGACAGGGGAGGCAGTACTTC,CASSTRQGRQYF
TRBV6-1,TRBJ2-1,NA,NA,TGTGCCAGCACCCGAAAAAGCGGAGCCGGGGGTGAGCAGTTCTTC,CASTRKSGAGGEQFF
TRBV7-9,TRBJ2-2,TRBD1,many,TGTGCCAGCAGCTTAGATCTCCAGGGGGCCGGCACCGGGGAGCTGTTTTTT,CASSLDLQGAGTGELFF
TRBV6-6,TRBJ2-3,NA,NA,TGTGCCAGCAGTTACGGGCCGGATACGCAGTATTTT,CASSYGPDTQYF
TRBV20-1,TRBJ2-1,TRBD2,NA,TGCAGTGCTAGAGATCCGACTAGCGGGAGGAACGAGCAGTTCTTC,CSARDPTSGRNEQFF
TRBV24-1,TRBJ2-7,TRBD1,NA,TGTGCCACCACCAGACAGGGGCCGAACGAGCAGTACTTC,CATTRQGPNEQYF